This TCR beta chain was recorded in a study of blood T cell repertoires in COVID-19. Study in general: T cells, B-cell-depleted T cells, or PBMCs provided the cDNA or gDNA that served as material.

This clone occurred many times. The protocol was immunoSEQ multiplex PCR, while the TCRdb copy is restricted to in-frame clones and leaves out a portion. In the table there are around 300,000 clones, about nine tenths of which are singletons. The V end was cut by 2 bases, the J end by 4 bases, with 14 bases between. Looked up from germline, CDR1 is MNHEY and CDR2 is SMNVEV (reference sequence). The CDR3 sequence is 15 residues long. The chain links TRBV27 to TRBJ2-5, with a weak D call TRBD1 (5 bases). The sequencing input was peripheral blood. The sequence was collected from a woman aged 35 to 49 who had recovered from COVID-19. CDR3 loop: CASSLIGRQLETQYF. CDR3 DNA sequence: TGTGCCAGCAGTTTAATCGGAAGACAGCTAGAGACCCAGTACTTC.